This TCR beta chain was documented in a study of cytomegalovirus exposure and HLA in healthy donors. The study's findings and limits: Later analysis identified several of the most significant clusters that appeared linked to common viral pathogens. Researchers reported from a later analysis that most CMV-associated TCR beta chains appeared HLA-restricted.

A single count supports this clone. No antigen is known for it. Sequence at one end of the junction differs from germline and may be a read error. Healthy people donating bone marrow made up the donors. 60 Vbeta and 13 Jbeta primers were used in PCR. The table came from immunoSEQ multiplex PCR; TCRdb's copy has only in-frame clones and leaves some out. The data hold about 150,000 clones, with about 83% observed a single time. The receptor's source is a man in his forties or fifties in good health and CMV-seropositive. The sequenced sample consisted of PBMCs.

For the CDR3, the DNA is TGCGCCAGCAGCATTAGGACAGGGATCAACAATCAGCCCCGGCATTTT. It specifies CASSIRTGINNQPRHF. The chain is built from TRBV4-1 and TRBJ1-5; 8 nucleotides align to TRBD1. There are 16 residues in the CDR3. Germline CDR1 MGHRA, CDR2 YSYEKL.